This TCR beta chain was sequenced in a study of cytomegalovirus exposure and HLA in healthy donors (dated by TCRdb to 2016 to 2017). Context from the whole study: The roughly 700 repertoires of the first cohort and the 95 to 150 validation repertoires were produced on the same platform, according to a later analysis. The study aimed to test whether cataloging public T cell receptors could reveal signatures of past pathogen exposure. In addition to the first cohort of roughly 700 subjects, a separate validation cohort of 120 different subjects was used. To predict cytomegalovirus infection status, the study combined high-throughput TCR immunosequencing, statistical association of individual TCRs with disease status, and machine learning.

This clone was recorded only once. Its target antigen remains unknown. Per-nucleotide qualities are absent, and no much larger clonotype sits a single base away. Study-wide conclusions, independent of this receptor: Cytomegalovirus status was reported to be diagnosed by the classifier with high specificity and sensitivity in both the original and validation cohorts. Across donors, most TCR sequences were observed very rarely, whereas some public TCRs were present in many individuals. Subsequent analysis determined that TCRs grouped into clusters in the first cohort also showed a tendency toward co-occurrence across the 90 to 150 validation repertoires, and 85% to 95% of cluster scores exceeded 0. It was suggested by the authors that the approach could potentially be generalized to other disease states and immunological phenotypes. In vitro tests confirmed that a few of the cytomegalovirus-associated TCR beta chains recognize cytomegalovirus antigens. A later analysis lacked HLA typing for the validation cohort, so it scored co-occurrence in that cohort across all 120 repertoires. The study listed 150 to 200 TCR beta chains as associated with cytomegalovirus.

Separate from the roughly 700-subject first cohort, the validation cohort of roughly 110 subjects was the group to which the donors belonged. Taken from the germline V gene, the CDR1 and CDR2 loops are MGHDK and SYGVNS. Trimming costs V 2 bases and J 1 base, and their ends lie 11 bases apart. The CDR3 holds 15 amino acids from the cysteine to the phenylalanine. Just CDR3 DNA is preserved here, 45 bases in frame from base 1. Libraries were built with the immunoSEQ multiplex PCR assay. In the authors' own workflow: A statistical classification framework was developed to diagnose cytomegalovirus status using the catalog of TCR beta chain sequences. Drawn from immuneACCESS, this table holds only the in-frame rearrangements with V and J called that TCRdb kept. Clones are partly lost; checked studies trace under half to an unresolved V gene and leave the rest unexplained. V, J and clone size are those of that table, while D and trimming were read from the DNA. Within this sample are roughly 130,000 clones, with about nine tenths of them counted one time only. Under 8% of the sample is held by the ten biggest clonotypes.

Rearrangement joined TRBV25-1 to TRBJ1-1; confidence is insufficient to name the D gene. Sample: PBMCs. This clonotype originated in a woman under 40 in good health and CMV-seropositive. The CDR3 region: CASSEGTGRNTEAFF. The DNA sequence is given as TGTGCCAGCAGTGAAGGAACGGGAAGGAACACTGAAGCTTTCTTT.